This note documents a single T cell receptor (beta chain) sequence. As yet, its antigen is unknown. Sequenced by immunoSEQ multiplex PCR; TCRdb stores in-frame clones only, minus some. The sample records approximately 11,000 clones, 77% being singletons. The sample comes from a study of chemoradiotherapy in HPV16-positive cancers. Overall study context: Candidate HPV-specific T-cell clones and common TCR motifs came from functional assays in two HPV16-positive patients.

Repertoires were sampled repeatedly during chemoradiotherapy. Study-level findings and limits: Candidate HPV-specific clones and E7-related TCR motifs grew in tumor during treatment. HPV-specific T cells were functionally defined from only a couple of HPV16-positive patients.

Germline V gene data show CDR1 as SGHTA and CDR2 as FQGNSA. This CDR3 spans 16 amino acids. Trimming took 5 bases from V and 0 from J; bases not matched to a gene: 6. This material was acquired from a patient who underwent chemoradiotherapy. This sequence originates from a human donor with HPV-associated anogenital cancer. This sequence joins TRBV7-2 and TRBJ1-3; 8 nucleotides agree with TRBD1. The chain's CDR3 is CASSPQGANSGNTIYF. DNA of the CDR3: TGTGCCAGCAGCCCCCAGGGGGCCAACTCTGGAAACACCATATATTTT.